This T cell receptor (beta chain) appears in the sequencing data of a study of molecular identifiers for immune sequencing clone quantification. Each CDR3 protein is one row after TCRdb ran MiXCR on the PCR reads. This sample has hundreds of thousands of distinct CDR3 sequences; around 25% occur once, and the top ten carry about 0.84%. Naive CD8 libraries used roughly 17,000 to 1,000,000 sorted cells and 10%, 30% or 50% RNA. Naive CD8 T cells underwent sorting with the CD8+CD4-CCR7+CD45RA+ definition. The ends lost 4 bases at V and 6 bases at J; junction bases unmatched: 18. Germline CDR1 reads PRHDT; CDR2 reads FYEKMQ (reference sequence). This CDR3 comprises 21 residues.

Sample: naive CD8+ T cells from blood, with Jurkat cell RNA spiked in. Specified subset: FACS-sorted CD8+CD4-CCR7+CD45RA+ naive T cells. The TCR originated in a human donor in good health. Some libraries in this study had Jurkat cell RNA spiked in. This rearrangement joins TRBV13 to TRBJ2-1, with 16 bases matching TRBD2. Here the CDR3 DNA reads TGTGCCAGCAGCTCACGACTTGGGACCGGGACTAGCGGGAGGGAAAGCAATGAGCAGTTCTTC. It yields the protein CASSSRLGTGTSGRESNEQFF.